Listed here are 22 T cell receptor beta chains from one sample, sequenced in a study of OX40 agonist ivuxolimab in advanced cancers. Profiling relied on immunoSEQ multiplex PCR, and the TCRdb table lists in-frame clones only, not all of them. The table shows fewer than 12,000 clones, with 75% to 85% occurring only once. Sequenced here: CD4+ or CD8+ T cells sorted from blood, sampled in a trial of the OX40 agonist ivuxolimab. These receptors came from an adult with an advanced solid tumor such as melanoma, head and neck, liver or kidney cancer.

The chain couples TRBV11-2 to TRBJ2-1; D is possibly TRBD1 or TRBD2 (5 bases each). The CDR3 covers 16 residues. The germline gives CDR1 SGHAT, CDR2 FQNNGV. Trimming took 2 bases from V and 5 from J, leaving 16 bases between them. DNA of the CDR3: TGTGCCAGCAGCTTAATGGGTGGGACGGATAACAATGAGCAGTTCTTC. Translation gives CASSLMGGTDNNEQFF. The full variable domain, completed using reference TRBV11-2 and TRBJ2-1, is EAGVAQSPRYKIIEKRQSVAFWCNPISGHATLYWYQQILGQGPKLLIQFQNNGVVDDSQLPKDRFSAERLKGVDSTLKIQPAKLEDSAVYLCASSLMGGTDNNEQFFGPGTRLTVL.

The chain couples TRBV28 to TRBJ1-1; 12 bases fit TRBD1. This CDR3 has 15 amino acids. V shed 3 bases, J shed 5 bases, and the junction held 4 bases outside the gene matches. Germline CDR1 is MDHEN and CDR2 is SYDVKM. CDR3 nucleotides: TGTGCCAGCAGTTTGGGACAGGGGGCGTTAACTGAAGCTTTCTTT. Protein sequence: CASSLGQGALTEAFF.

The chain recombines TRBV9 with TRBJ2-3; D perhaps matches TRBD1 (5 bases). This CDR3 is 17 amino acids long. Trimming cost V 4 bases and J 2 bases, with 20 bases left between them. The germline V gene has CDR1 SGDLS and CDR2 YYNGEE. CDR3 region: CASSPGTGRDNTDTQYF. The DNA for the CDR3 is TGTGCCAGCAGCCCTGGAACGGGCAGGGATAACACAGATACGCAGTATTTT. Filled out from reference TRBV9 and TRBJ2-3, the complete variable domain reads DSGVTQTPKHLITATGQRVTLRCSPRSGDLSVYWYQQSLDQGLQFLIQYYNGEERAKGNILERFSAQQFPDLHSELNLSSLELGDSALYFCASSPGTGRDNTDTQYFGPGTRLTVL.

This chain links TRBV29-1 with TRBJ1-5; 10 nucleotides agree with TRBD1. CDR3 length equals 13 residues. Germline CDR1 SQVTM, CDR2 ANQGSEA. V was clipped by 5 bases and J by 6 bases; unmatched bases: 4. The CDR3 loop reads CSVMTGGGQPQHF. The CDR3 DNA sequence: TGCAGCGTTATGACAGGGGGCGGTCAGCCCCAGCATTTT.

The chain employs TRBV4-3 and TRBJ2-7; unclear D gene. This CDR3 contains 13 residues. Germline V gene lookup returns CDR1 LGHNA and CDR2 YSLEER. The ends were cut back, 0 bases at V and 3 bases at J, with 6 bases in the middle. The CDR3 region is CASSQDKDYEQYF. DNA for the CDR3: TGCGCCAGCAGCCAAGATAAGGACTACGAGCAGTACTTC.

This clone was detected only a few times. The V gene is TRBV4-3, the J gene TRBJ1-2; 8 bases are shared with TRBD1. J gave up 4 bases and V 4 bases, and 8 bases lay outside the gene matches. The CDR3 is made up of 15 amino acids. Per the germline V gene, CDR1 is LGHNA and CDR2 is YSLEER. The CDR3 coding sequence is TGCGCCAGCAGCCTCCGGCCGGGGACAGGCTATGGCTACACCTTC. It yields the protein CASSLRPGTGYGYTF.

The chain recombines TRBV11-2 with TRBJ2-3; TRBD2 might be the D (5 bases). This CDR3 is built from 14 residues. Trimming stripped 2 bases from V and 3 bases from J, with 9 bases between. Per germline, CDR1 SGHAT and CDR2 FQNNGV. This CDR3 is CASSLRPGTDTQYF. Written as DNA, the CDR3 is TGTGCCAGCAGCTTAAGGCCGGGAACAGATACGCAGTATTTT.

This clone was picked up one time. V and J are TRBV25-1 and TRBJ1-2; D unresolved. CDR1 and CDR2 from the germline V gene are MGHDK and SYGVNS. Trimming pared 5 bases from V and 8 bases from J, leaving 18 bases between. CDR3 length: 14 amino acids. The CDR3 coding sequence is TGTGCCAGCAGTACCCCGGGCTCTTTTTGGGGCTACACCTTC. This codes for CASSTPGSFWGYTF.

The V and J genes are TRBV15 and TRBJ1-2; tentative D call: TRBD1 (6 bases). V was clipped by 0 bases and J by 8 bases, with 13 bases between them. Germline CDR1 is LNHNV and CDR2 is YYDKDF (reference sequence). The CDR3 is made up of 14 amino acids. The CDR3 protein is CATSRDAGARGYTF. CDR3 bases: TGTGCCACCAGCAGAGATGCGGGGGCGCGGGGCTACACCTTC.

Only one count was recorded for this clone. The V gene is TRBV28, the J gene TRBJ2-7, with TRBD1 matching 11 bases. V dropped 6 bases and J dropped 4; count of bases not matched to a gene: 5. Per the germline V gene, CDR1 is MDHEN and CDR2 is SYDVKM. This CDR3 is built from 14 residues. CDR3 sequence reads: CASRGQGALYEQYF. CDR3 bases: TGTGCCAGCAGAGGACAGGGGGCTCTATACGAGCAGTACTTC.

In nucleotides, the CDR3 is TGTGCCAGCAGTCCTCCCACAGGGGGTAAGGAGACCCAGTACTTC. Amino acid sequence: CASSPPTGGKETQYF. The chain carries TRBV9 and TRBJ2-5; the match to TRBD1 covers 8 bases. The length of the CDR3 is 15 residues. The trim removed 5 bases at V and 5 bases at J, leaving 11 bases unmatched. CDR1 SGDLS and CDR2 YYNGEE come from the germline V gene.

This clone has a handful of counts. This specimen includes other DNA sequences encoding the same CDR3. The chain couples TRBV6-4 to TRBJ2-1; TRBD2 matches 9 bases. Germline assignment: CDR1 MRHNA and CDR2 SNTAGT. The CDR3 is 15 residues long. Losses at the gene ends were 0 bases for V and 4 bases for J; bases not matched to a gene: 1. CDR3: CASSDSSGSYNEQFF. In nucleotides, the CDR3 is TGTGCCAGCAGTGACTCTAGCGGGAGTTACAATGAGCAGTTCTTC.

The V gene is TRBV6-4, the J gene TRBJ1-3; a possible D gene is TRBD1 (5 bases). CDR3 length: 17 residues. The germline V gene has CDR1 MRHNA and CDR2 SNTAGT. V dropped 6 bases and J dropped 1 base, with 19 bases sitting between them. The CDR3 nucleotides read TGTGCCAGCAGCCCCCGGGACCGAAAAATATCTGGAAACACCATATATTTT. It encodes CASSPRDRKISGNTIYF.

The chain employs TRBV7-8 and TRBJ2-7; D unclear. The CDR3 contains 13 residues. The V gene lost 3 bases and the J gene lost 1 base, with 7 bases spanning the gap. In germline, CDR1 is SGHVS, CDR2 FQNEAQ. As DNA, the CDR3 is TGTGCCAGCAGCTTGGGGATGTCCTACGAGCAGTACTTC. Protein product: CASSLGMSYEQYF.

This rearrangement joins TRBV27 to TRBJ2-2; 10 bases are shared with TRBD2. The germline V gene encodes CDR1 MNHEY and CDR2 SMNVEV (reference sequence). The CDR3 is made up of 15 amino acids. Unmatched junction bases numbered 1, after V lost 6 bases and J lost 0 bases. The CDR3 region has the DNA TGTGCCAGCAGGGGGACTAGCGCGAACACCGGGGAGCTGTTTTTT. This gives the protein CASRGTSANTGELFF.

This chain joins TRBV4-2 and TRBJ2-7, with a weak D call TRBD1 (6 bases). Germline CDR1 is LGHNA and CDR2 is YNFKEQ. This CDR3 is built from 14 residues. The V gene lost 3 bases and the J gene lost 0 bases, with 9 bases spanning the gap. The CDR3 DNA reads TGTGCCAGCAGCCATGGGGGCGGCTCCTACGAGCAGTACTTC. Amino acid sequence: CASSHGGGSYEQYF.

CDR3 region: CASSLLLGTEAFF. Written as DNA, the CDR3 is TGTGCCAGCAGTTTACTGCTGGGCACTGAAGCTTTCTTT. The chain joins TRBV27 to TRBJ1-1; D is ambiguous. Germline-derived CDR1 and CDR2 are MNHEY and SMNVEV (reference sequence). The CDR3 totals 13 residues. V shed 2 bases and J shed 4 bases, with 8 bases lying between them.

This sequence joins TRBV7-9 and TRBJ2-1; unclear D gene. This CDR3 region has 19 residues. Germline V CDR1 and CDR2: SEHNR, FQNEAQ (reference sequence). V was clipped by 0 bases and J by 0 bases, with 18 bases between them. CDR3 DNA: TGTGCCAGCAGCTTAGCGGTCGGGCAGGTTTTGAGCTCCTACAATGAGCAGTTCTTC. It codes for CASSLAVGQVLSSYNEQFF.

The V call is TRBV30, the J call TRBJ2-2; the D is unclear. Trimming took off 5 bases at V and 1 base at J, with 14 bases between the two ends. Germline V lookup: CDR1 GTSNPN, CDR2 SVGIG (reference sequence). The CDR3 totals 15 residues. CDR3 DNA: TGTGCCTGGCGAAATCGGAACCTGAACACCGGGGAGCTGTTTTTT. Translated, it gives CAWRNRNLNTGELFF.

The genes are TRBV4-3 and TRBJ2-2; perhaps TRBD1 as D (6 bases). There are 15 residues in the CDR3. V was pared by 1 base and J by 5 bases, with 11 bases between. CDR1 LGHNA and CDR2 YSLEER come from the germline V gene. Here the CDR3 reads CASSQAGDKTGELFF. CDR3 coding DNA: TGCGCCAGCAGCCAAGCAGGGGATAAGACCGGGGAGCTGTTTTTT.

The V call is TRBV5-1, the J call TRBJ2-1; the match to TRBD2 covers 11 bases. Germline CDR1 is SGHRS and CDR2 is YFSETQ. After removal of 3 bases from V and 7 bases from J, the junction contained 12 bases not matched to a gene. The CDR3 contains 17 residues. Here the CDR3 DNA reads TGCGCCAGCAGCTCCGAGGGACTAGCGGCCCCAGGGAATGAGCAGTTCTTC. Protein sequence: CASSSEGLAAPGNEQFF.

J is TRBJ2-7 and V is TRBV7-9; 7 bases are a match to TRBD1. V lost 5 bases to trimming and J lost 4 bases; unmatched junction nucleotides: 11. The CDR3 loop spans 15 amino acids. In germline, CDR1 is SEHNR, CDR2 FQNEAQ (reference sequence). The CDR3 nucleotides are TGTGCCAGCAGCCCTCGGGACAGCCACCCGTACGAGCAGTACTTC. This sequence encodes CASSPRDSHPYEQYF.